Listed below are T cell receptor beta chains from one sample, sequenced in a study of blood T cell repertoires in COVID-19. TCRdb's table, derived via immunoSEQ multiplex PCR, lists solely in-frame clones and lacks some. Of 130,000 to 150,000 clones listed, less than 90% are singletons. The sequenced sample consisted of peripheral blood. The receptors were gathered from a human donor in a cohort sampled during active COVID-19. CDR3s include the opening cysteine and the closing phenylalanine or tryptophan.

V | CDR3
TRBV29-1 | CSVKGQSVNTEAFF
TRBV10-2 | CASSRDRGADTQYF
TRBV2 | CASSEGLSTDTQYF
TRBV28 | CASSPGTPGGQPQHF
TRBV19 | CASSIQGRNNSPLHF
TRBV2 | CASAWALLAGGSTDTQYF
TRBV19 | CASSRGGYGYTF
TRBV18 | CASSPRGPEKLFF
TRBV29-1 | CSVEDQSGGGYTF
TRBV28 | CASSLTGGRQKLFF
TRBV7-2 | CASRGQGDNEQFF
TRBV7-9 | CASSLPGQGAGELFF
TRBV6-1 | CASSEAVAGGRETQYF
TRBV30 | CAWSQGTTDTGELFF
TRBV5-4 | CASSRDRNYGYTF
TRBV19 | CASSPAGVYEQYF
TRBV5-1 | CASSLEPGQYEQYF
TRBV7-2 | CASSYRGGRTDTQYF
TRBV5-6 | CASSLWRGAENTIYF
TRBV18 | CASSPRQGNQETQYF
TRBV6-1 | CASSGYGTSGGADTQYF
TRBV6-5 | CASSYSSGSRGYTF
TRBV5-6 | CASSSQGAGGYTF
TRBV19 | CASSIAGLSFFYGYTF